The next 3 T cell receptor beta chains were all read from a single sample in a study of tumor-infiltrating lymphocytes in primary liver carcinoma. Germline DNA was also extracted, with blood RNA taken from unsorted whole blood. TCR beta cDNA was prepared out of roughly 450 ng total RNA by means of a constant-region primer. Nested multiplex PCR, run for three rounds with slightly modified ARM-PCR, yielded TCR beta libraries. PCR rounds one and two used TRBV1-TRBV30 forward primers with a C-beta reverse primer for 10 cycles each. Each CDR3 protein is one row after TCRdb ran MiXCR on the multiplex PCR reads. The data hold 300,000 to 350,000 distinct CDR3 sequences, with about 61% observed a single time. Sequenced input: peripheral blood. The receptors stem from a man aged 35 to 55 with primary liver carcinoma and hepatitis B virus infection.

The V call is TRBV14, the J call TRBJ1-6; D unresolved. V lost 0 bases, J lost 8 bases, and 14 bases lay in between. CDR3 size: 16 residues. Germline lookup yields CDR1 SGHDN and CDR2 FVKESK. The CDR3 bases are TGTGCCAGCAGCCAAGATAAGGTGGGGTGGGATTCACCCCTCCACTTT. Residues: CASSQDKVGWDSPLHF.

V gene TRBV28 combines with J gene TRBJ1-5, with TRBD1 matching over 9 bases. The CDR3 has 15 residues. The J segment lost 1 base and the V segment lost 6 bases, leaving 4 bases of the junction unmatched. Germline CDR1 reads MDHEN; CDR2 reads SYDVKM. CDR3 amino acids: CASRWDRDSNQPQHF. The CDR3 region has the DNA TGTGCCAGCAGATGGGACAGGGACAGCAATCAGCCCCAGCATTTT.

On this clonotype itself: A read error may produce the germline difference seen at one junction end. V gene TRBV6-6 combines with J gene TRBJ2-7; TRBD2 aligns across 7 bases. This CDR3 has 14 amino acids. Germline V gene lookup returns CDR1 MNHNY and CDR2 SVGAGI (reference sequence). In nucleotides, the CDR3 is TGTGCCAACAGTTACACCGGGAGGAACAATGAGCAGTACTTC. Translating gives CANSYTGRNNEQYF.